This T cell receptor beta chain was captured by sequencing in a study of CD8+ T cells in alopecia areata. The treatment: oral pan-JAK inhibitor, 5-10 mg twice daily. About this clone: Antigen: not known.

In each case, RNA was isolated and then reverse transcribed into cDNA as the sequencing template. TCRdb keeps only in-frame clones here, not all; method: immunoSEQ multiplex PCR. The data hold about 290,000 clones, with more than 45% observed a single time. CDR1 is GTSNPN and CDR2 is SVGIG in the germline V gene (reference sequence). This CDR3 has 19 amino acids. V was clipped by 3 bases and J by 6 bases; unmatched bases: 16. Overall study findings and caveats: Patients showed less clear TCR sequence sharing than mice, possibly partly because of HLA diversity. In scalp, tofacitinib significantly decreased clonality and expanded CD8+ clones among the top 100.

The sequence was obtained from a human donor with alopecia areata. The chain is built from TRBV30 and TRBJ2-3, with TRBD2 matching 15 bases. Material: CD4+ T cells sorted from blood, obtained at week 24, from a patient treated with tofacitinib. CDR3 residues: CAWRKPPWTSGGARDTQYF. The DNA of the CDR3 is TGTGCCTGGAGAAAACCCCCCTGGACTAGCGGGGGGGCAAGGGATACGCAGTATTTT.